The 13 T cell receptor beta chains below all came from one sample that was sequenced in a study of CD8+ T cells in alopecia areata. Once RNA had been extracted, it was reverse transcribed into cDNA to act as the sequencing template. Some clones are missing from TCRdb's copy, which holds only in-frame ones; the method was immunoSEQ multiplex PCR. The table has some 150,000 clones, about 50% seen once. The sample consisted of CD8+ T cells sorted from blood, taken at week 0. The receptor source for this set is a human donor with alopecia areata.

The chain links TRBV10-3 to TRBJ2-1, with D tentatively TRBD1 or TRBD2 (5 bases each). CDR1 is ENHRY and CDR2 is SYGVKD in the germline V gene. V was clipped by 4 bases and J by 2 bases, with 9 bases between them. This CDR3 contains 14 residues. The CDR3 DNA sequence: TGTGCCATCAGTGTGGGACCCCCCTACAATGAGCAGTTCTTC. Amino acids: CAISVGPPYNEQFF.

The V and J genes are TRBV30 and TRBJ2-7; D is possibly TRBD1 or TRBD2 (5 bases each). The CDR3 consists of 14 residues. Germline V gene sequence: CDR1 GTSNPN, CDR2 SVGIG (reference sequence). Trimming left V 5 bases short and J 6 bases short, with 20 bases between. The CDR3 region has the DNA TGTGCCTGGGATCCCGGGACCCCTGGGGGCGAGCAGTACTTC. Its translation is CAWDPGTPGGEQYF.

The chain carries TRBV5-6 and TRBJ1-4; the match to TRBD1 covers 7 bases. CDR1 is SGHDT, CDR2 YYEEEE, per germline. Trimming took 4 bases from V and 5 from J; bases not matched to a gene: 5. The CDR3 contains 14 residues. The CDR3, as DNA: TGTGCCAGCAGCCCGGGACAGCTGAATGAAAAACTGTTTTTT. This encodes CASSPGQLNEKLFF. The variable domain in full, completed from reference TRBV5-6 and TRBJ1-4, reads DAGVTQSPTHLIKTRGQQVTLRCSPKSGHDTVSWYQQALGQGPQFIFQYYEEEERQRGNFPDRFSGHQFPNYSSELNVNALLLGDSALYLCASSPGQLNEKLFFGSGTQLSVL.

The chain uses TRBV30 and TRBJ2-3; D gene ambiguous. The V end lost 4 bases, the J end lost 5 bases, and 4 bases lay between the germline ends. The CDR3 extends over 10 amino acids. CDR1 and CDR2 (germline): GTSNPN, SVGIG (reference sequence). CDR3 DNA: TGTGCCTGGAAGGGAGATACGCAGTATTTT. It encodes CAWKGDTQYF. Supplemented by reference TRBV30 and TRBJ2-3, the full variable domain reads SQTIHQWPATLVQPVGSPLSLECTVEGTSNPNLYWYRQAAGRGLQLLFYSVGIGQISSEVPQNLSASRPQDRQFILSSKKLLLSDSGFYLCAWKGDTQYFGPGTRLTVL.

With regard to this clone: This CDR3 is also generated by other DNA sequences in the sample. CDR3 sequence reads: CASSVEGMNTEAFF. The CDR3 nucleotides are TGTGCCAGCAGCGTAGAAGGCATGAACACTGAAGCTTTCTTT. The V call is TRBV9, the J call TRBJ1-1; D ambiguous. This CDR3 comprises 14 residues. V dropped 0 bases and J dropped 0 bases, with 6 bases sitting between them. Germline CDR1 reads SGDLS; CDR2 reads YYNGEE.

The chain has TRBV30 and TRBJ1-5; no clear D. Germline V CDR1 and CDR2: GTSNPN, SVGIG (reference sequence). CDR3 length: 13 amino acids. V was shortened by 5 bases and J by 9 bases, with 17 bases between the two germline ends. The DNA for the CDR3 is TGTGCCTGGGCCGGGATCTCCGGCGGGCCCCAGCATTTT. Translated: CAWAGISGGPQHF. Variable domain in full (rest from reference TRBV30 and TRBJ1-5): SQTIHQWPATLVQPVGSPLSLECTVEGTSNPNLYWYRQAAGRGLQLLFYSVGIGQISSEVPQNLSASRPQDRQFILSSKKLLLSDSGFYLCAWAGISGGPQHFGDGTRLSIL.

In this sample, this clone turned up a few times. The chain recombines TRBV6-1 with TRBJ2-5, with TRBD2 matching over 11 bases. This CDR3 is 15 amino acids long. Losses at the gene ends were 2 bases for V and 1 base for J; bases not matched to a gene: 0. Germline V gives CDR1 MNHNS, CDR2 SASEGT. The CDR3 nucleotides read TGTGCCAGCAGTGAAACTAGCGGGGGCCAAGAGACCCAGTACTTC. This encodes CASSETSGGQETQYF.

V and J are TRBV29-1 and TRBJ2-1; 8 nucleotides align to TRBD2. The CDR3 loop spans 13 amino acids. In germline, CDR1 is SQVTM, CDR2 ANQGSEA. With 7 bases clipped from V and 8 bases from J, the junction kept 10 bases outside the gene matches. In DNA form, the CDR3 reads TGCAGCGCCGCGGGGGGCAGGGTCTATGAGCAGTTCTTC. Amino acids: CSAAGGRVYEQFF.

The chain is built from TRBV5-1 and TRBJ1-2; D unclear. This CDR3 spans 14 amino acids. Trimming cost V 0 bases and J 0 bases, with 6 bases left between them. The germline V gene has CDR1 SGHRS and CDR2 YFSETQ. For the CDR3, the DNA is TGCGCCAGCAGCTTGGACACACCTAACTATGGCTACACCTTC. It codes for CASSLDTPNYGYTF.

V is TRBV6-5 and J is TRBJ2-3, with a tentative D call TRBD2 (5 bases). Germline V lookup: CDR1 MNHEY, CDR2 SVGAGI. CDR3 size: 13 residues. The V end lost 5 bases, the J end lost 4 bases, and 10 bases lay between the germline ends. DNA of the CDR3: TGTGCCAGCAGTGGCGGGCTAGCAGATACGCAGTATTTT. Its protein product is CASSGGLADTQYF.

The chain couples TRBV11-2 to TRBJ2-7; D uncertain. The CDR3 runs 13 residues. CDR1 SGHAT and CDR2 FQNNGV come from the germline V gene. V gave up 1 base and J gave up 3 bases, with 7 bases separating them. The CDR3 protein is CASSLGPDYEQYF. The CDR3 nucleotides read TGTGCCAGCAGCTTAGGCCCGGACTACGAGCAGTACTTC.

J is TRBJ1-1 and V is TRBV29-1; D remains unclear. V lost 4 bases, J lost 2 bases, and 8 bases lay in between. Germline V gives CDR1 SQVTM, CDR2 ANQGSEA. The CDR3 runs 12 residues. CDR3 in amino acids: CSVAYQNTEAFF. The CDR3 DNA is TGCAGCGTTGCGTATCAAAACACTGAAGCTTTCTTT.

In its sample, this clone was seen a few times. The chain combines TRBV28 with TRBJ2-7, with 12 bases aligning to TRBD1. Trimming took 7 bases from V and 7 from J; bases not matched to a gene: 5. Germline CDR1 and CDR2: MDHEN and SYDVKM. This CDR3 is built from 13 residues. In DNA form, the CDR3 reads TGTGCCAGCAAGGGACAGGGGGCATGGGAGCAGTACTTC. Translating it yields CASKGQGAWEQYF.